The rows below give T cell receptor beta chains drawn from one sample of a study of regulatory T cells in long-lasting Graves disease. MiXCR, applied by TCRdb to the multiplex PCR reads, yields one record per CDR3 protein. The sample contains approximately 400,000 distinct CDR3 sequences, about a quarter of which appear only once. This sample comprised peripheral blood mononuclear cells (PBMCs), obtained when the disease was refractory, from a patient treated with antithyroid drugs. The source is a female donor with Graves disease. Both conserved end residues are part of each CDR3. A D gene is named only where the DNA matches it firmly. Not every row has a clone size; where given, it reads once, few, many or a size class.

clone size	V gene	D gene	J gene	CDR3 protein	CDR3 DNA
NA	TRBV5-1	TRBD2	TRBJ2-1	CASSPTSGRVYEQFF	TGCGCCAGCAGCCCTACTAGCGGGAGGGTCTATGAGCAGTTCTTC
medium-sized	TRBV27	NA	TRBJ1-2	CASSFGGAGGYTF	TGTGCCAGCAGTTTCGGGGGGGCAGGTGGCTACACCTTC
many	TRBV12-3/TRBV12-4	NA	TRBJ2-2	CASSPAGELFF	TGTGCCAGCAGTCCTGCCGGGGAGCTGTTTTTT
NA	TRBV7-9	TRBD2	TRBJ2-5	CASSLGLAGGPATQYF	TGTGCCAGCAGCTTGGGACTAGCGGGAGGGCCGGCGACCCAGTACTTC
many	TRBV28	NA	TRBJ1-1	CASRTFTWGRGNTEAFF	TGTGCCAGCAGGACCTTCACGTGGGGGAGGGGGAACACTGAAGCTTTCTTT
few	TRBV7-9	NA	TRBJ2-7	CASSLISYEQYF	TGTGCCAGCAGCTTAATATCGTACGAGCAGTACTTC
NA	TRBV20-1	NA	TRBJ2-3	CSLLGGSSTDTQYF	TGCAGCCTATTGGGGGGATCTAGCACAGATACGCAGTATTTT
few	TRBV29-1	NA	TRBJ2-2	CSGGLTNTGELFF	TGCAGCGGCGGCCTTACGAACACCGGGGAGCTGTTTTTT
few	TRBV20-1	TRBD2	TRBJ2-7	CSARGTSGTSPSSEQYF	TGCAGTGCTAGAGGCACTAGCGGGACTTCGCCCTCCTCCGAGCAGTACTTC
few	TRBV6-2/TRBV6-3	NA	TRBJ2-1	CASSAKGYEQFF	TGTGCCAGCAGTGCCAAGGGGTATGAGCAGTTCTTC
NA	TRBV5-5	NA	TRBJ2-6	CASSSTWGDSGANVLTF	TGTGCCAGCAGCTCCACGTGGGGGGACTCCGGGGCCAACGTCCTGACTTTC
NA	TRBV7-3	NA	TRBJ2-1	CASSFRPSISNEQFF	TGTGCCAGCAGCTTCCGCCCCAGCATTAGTAATGAGCAGTTCTTC
few	TRBV30	NA	TRBJ2-7	CAWRQGVYEQYF	TGTGCCTGGAGGCAGGGAGTGTACGAGCAGTACTTC
few	TRBV10-3	TRBD2	TRBJ2-5	CAISGSQREGQETQYF	TGTGCCATCAGTGGGTCACAGCGGGAGGGTCAAGAGACCCAGTACTTC
few	TRBV20-1	NA	TRBJ2-7	CSARPDEGIYEQYF	TGCAGTGCTAGACCCGATGAGGGGATCTACGAGCAGTACTTC
NA	TRBV7-2	NA	TRBJ2-5	CASSKWGEGQETQYF	TGTGCCAGCAGCAAATGGGGAGAAGGCCAAGAGACCCAGTACTTC
NA	TRBV6-9	NA	TRBJ1-3	CASSSPNLSGNTVYF	TGTGCCAGCAGTTCCCCGAATTTATCTGGAAACACCGTATATTTT
NA	TRBV4-1	NA	TRBJ2-7	CASSPRDPGSYEQYF	TGCGCCAGCAGCCCCCGGGACCCGGGCTCCTACGAGCAGTACTTC
NA	TRBV18	TRBD2	TRBJ2-7	CASSPALAGELRWEQYF	TGTGCCAGCTCACCAGCACTAGCGGGAGAGCTCCGATGGGAGCAGTACTTC
NA	TRBV7-2	NA	TRBJ1-1	CASSREPRTEAFF	TGTGCCAGCAGCCGGGAACCGAGGACAGAAGCTTTCTTT
few	TRBV15	TRBD1	TRBJ1-4	CATSRKTGGATNEKLFF	TGTGCCACCAGCAGAAAGACAGGGGGTGCAACTAATGAAAAACTGTTTTTT
NA	TRBV12-3/TRBV12-4	TRBD1	TRBJ1-2	CASRLGTGGGLAGYTF	TGTGCCAGCCGTCTGGGGACAGGGGGCGGTCTGGCTGGCTACACCTTC
few	TRBV19	TRBD1	TRBJ1-4	CASQGAGELFF	TGTGCCAGTCAGGGGGCCGGGGAACTGTTTTTT
few	TRBV10-3	NA	TRBJ1-4	CAISARDGNEKLFF	TGTGCCATCAGTGCCCGGGACGGGAATGAAAAACTGTTTTTT
NA	TRBV6-2/TRBV6-3	NA	TRBJ1-1	CASSYRDQNTEAFF	TGTGCCAGCAGTTACCGGGACCAGAACACTGAAGCTTTCTTT
NA	TRBV4-1	NA	TRBJ2-5	CASSQDQGKGETQYF	TGCGCCAGCAGCCAAGATCAGGGAAAGGGCGAGACCCAGTACTTC
NA	TRBV3-1	NA	TRBJ2-2	CASSHVGPGELFF	TGTGCCAGCAGCCATGTGGGGCCGGGGGAGCTGTTTTTT
NA	TRBV6-2/TRBV6-3	TRBD1	TRBJ1-5	CASRDQGAINQPQHF	TGTGCCAGCAGAGACCAGGGGGCTATCAATCAGCCCCAGCATTTT
many	TRBV28	TRBD1	TRBJ1-5	CASSFRTGSNQPQHF	TGTGCCAGCAGTTTTCGGACAGGGAGCAATCAGCCCCAGCATTTT
NA	TRBV11-2	NA	TRBJ2-5	CASSGTSRETQYF	TGTGCCAGCAGCGGGACCTCCCGTGAGACCCAGTACTTC
many	TRBV6-1	TRBD1	TRBJ1-1	CASSGTGGVNTEAFF	TGTGCCAGCAGTGGGACAGGGGGCGTGAACACTGAAGCTTTCTTT
once	TRBV2	NA	TRBJ1-5	CASSEGSGQPQHF	TGTGCCAGCAGTGAAGGTTCCGGTCAGCCCCAGCATTTT
many	TRBV28	NA	TRBJ1-5	CASSLYDRSNQPQHF	TGTGCCAGCAGTTTATATGACAGAAGCAATCAGCCCCAGCATTTT
few	TRBV11-2	NA	TRBJ2-7	CASSFPVRLSGTYEQYF	TGTGCCAGCAGCTTTCCGGTTAGGTTATCCGGCACCTACGAGCAGTACTTC
NA	TRBV5-6	TRBD2	TRBJ2-5	CASSPGLAGTGETQYF	TGTGCCAGCAGCCCCGGACTAGCGGGAACAGGAGAGACCCAGTACTTC
many	TRBV11-2	TRBD2	TRBJ2-7	CASSLFTSGSYEQYF	TGTGCCAGCAGCTTATTCACTAGCGGGAGCTACGAGCAGTACTTC
NA	TRBV24-1	NA	TRBJ1-3	CATSDKQGGNTIYF	TGTGCCACCAGTGATAAGCAGGGAGGAAACACCATATATTTT
NA	TRBV7-3	NA	TRBJ2-2	CASSLTAVTGELFF	TGTGCCAGCAGCTTAACGGCAGTGACCGGGGAGCTGTTTTTT
many	TRBV11-2	TRBD1	TRBJ1-2	CASSLPQGGNYGYTF	TGTGCCAGCAGCTTACCCCAGGGGGGGAACTATGGCTACACCTTC
NA	TRBV4-1	NA	TRBJ2-2	CASSLYNQGALFF	TGCGCCAGCAGCCTTTATAACCAAGGAGCGCTGTTTTTT
NA	TRBV12-3/TRBV12-4	NA	TRBJ2-2	CASDTNTGELFF	TGTGCCAGCGATACCAACACCGGGGAGCTGTTTTTT
few	TRBV30	NA	TRBJ2-2	CAWSPTNTGELFF	TGTGCCTGGAGTCCAACGAACACCGGGGAGCTGTTTTTT
few	TRBV19	TRBD1	TRBJ1-3	CASSTTGTVSGNTIYF	TGTGCCAGTAGCACAACCGGGACAGTCTCTGGAAACACCATATATTTT
few	TRBV20-1	NA	TRBJ2-5	CSARQWDQETQYF	TGCAGTGCTCGCCAGTGGGACCAAGAGACCCAGTACTTC
NA	TRBV19	NA	TRBJ1-1	CASSPDLAVPNTEAFF	TGTGCCAGTAGTCCCGACTTGGCAGTTCCGAACACTGAAGCTTTCTTT
few	TRBV7-8	NA	TRBJ2-7	CASSPRTASSDEQYF	TGTGCCAGCAGCCCGAGGACAGCGTCTAGTGACGAGCAGTACTTC
NA	TRBV3-1	TRBD1	TRBJ1-3	CASSATGIGNTIYF	TGTGCCAGCAGCGCGACAGGGATTGGAAACACCATATATTTT